This T cell receptor (beta chain) was identified in a study of CD8+ T cells in alopecia areata. As for the study in general: Those patients who were treated received oral tofacitinib, which was given at 5 to 10 mg twice daily for moderate-to-severe alopecia areata. General observations from the study: Patients displayed less clarity in TCR sharing than mice, a finding possibly related to HLA.

The authors extracted RNA and reverse transcribed it into cDNA as the sequencing template. Here immunoSEQ multiplex PCR was the method, and the copy in TCRdb shows in-frame clones only, minus some. There are 150,000 or so clones in the sample; about 51% occur only once, and approximately 19% lies in the top ten. PBMCs provided sorted CD4+ and CD8+ T cells. This clone was observed many times. What it recognizes is unknown. Here the sequenced sample was CD8+ T cells sorted from blood, taken at week 0. The sequence was collected from a human donor with alopecia areata.

The CDR3: CASSQVTRGELFF. The CDR3 nucleotides read TGCGCCAGCAGCCAAGTCACTCGGGGGGAGCTGTTTTTT. V usage is TRBV4-3 and J usage is TRBJ2-2, with D unresolved. Trimming cost V 1 base and J 8 bases, with 8 bases left between them. The CDR3 runs to 13 residues. From germline, CDR1 is LGHNA and CDR2 YSLEER.